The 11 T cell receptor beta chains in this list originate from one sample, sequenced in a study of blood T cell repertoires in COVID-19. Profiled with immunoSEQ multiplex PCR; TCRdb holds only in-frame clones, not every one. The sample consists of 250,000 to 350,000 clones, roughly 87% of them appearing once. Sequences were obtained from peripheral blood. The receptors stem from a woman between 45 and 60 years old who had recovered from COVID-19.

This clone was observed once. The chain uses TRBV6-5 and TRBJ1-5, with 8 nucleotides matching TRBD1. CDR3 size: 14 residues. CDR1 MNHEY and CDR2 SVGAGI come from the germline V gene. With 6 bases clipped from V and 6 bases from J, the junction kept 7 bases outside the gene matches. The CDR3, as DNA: TGTGCCAGCAGCCTAGGACAGGGAGGTCAGCCCCAGCATTTT. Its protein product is CASSLGQGGQPQHF.

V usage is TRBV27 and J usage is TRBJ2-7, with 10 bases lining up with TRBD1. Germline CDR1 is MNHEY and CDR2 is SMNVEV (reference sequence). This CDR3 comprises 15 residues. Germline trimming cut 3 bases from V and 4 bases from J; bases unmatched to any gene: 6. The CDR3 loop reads CASSFFGTGDYEQYF. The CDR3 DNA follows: TGTGCCAGCAGTTTTTTCGGGACAGGGGATTACGAGCAGTACTTC.

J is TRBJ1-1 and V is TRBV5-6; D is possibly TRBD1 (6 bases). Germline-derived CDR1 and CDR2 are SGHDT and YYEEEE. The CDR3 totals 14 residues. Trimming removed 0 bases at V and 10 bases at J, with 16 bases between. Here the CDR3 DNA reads TGTGCCAGCAGCTTGGGGGGGCAGGTCGCCGGAGCTTTCTTT. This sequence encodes CASSLGGQVAGAFF. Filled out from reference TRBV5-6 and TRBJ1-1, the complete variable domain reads DAGVTQSPTHLIKTRGQQVTLRCSPKSGHDTVSWYQQALGQGPQFIFQYYEEEERQRGNFPDRFSGHQFPNYSSELNVNALLLGDSALYLCASSLGGQVAGAFFGQGTRLTVV.

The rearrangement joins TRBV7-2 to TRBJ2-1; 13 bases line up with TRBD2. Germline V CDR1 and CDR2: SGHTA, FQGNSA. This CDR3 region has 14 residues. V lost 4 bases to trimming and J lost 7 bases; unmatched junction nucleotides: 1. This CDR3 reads CASSWTSGGNEQFF. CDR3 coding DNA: TGTGCCAGCAGCTGGACTAGCGGGGGAAATGAGCAGTTCTTC.

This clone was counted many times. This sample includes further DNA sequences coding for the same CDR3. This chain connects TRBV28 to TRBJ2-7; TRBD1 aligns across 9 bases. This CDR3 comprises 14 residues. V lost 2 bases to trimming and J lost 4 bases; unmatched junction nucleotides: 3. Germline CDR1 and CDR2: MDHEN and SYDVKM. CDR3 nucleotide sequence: TGTGCCAGCAGTTTAGGAGGACAGGGGTACGAGCAGTACTTC. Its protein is CASSLGGQGYEQYF.

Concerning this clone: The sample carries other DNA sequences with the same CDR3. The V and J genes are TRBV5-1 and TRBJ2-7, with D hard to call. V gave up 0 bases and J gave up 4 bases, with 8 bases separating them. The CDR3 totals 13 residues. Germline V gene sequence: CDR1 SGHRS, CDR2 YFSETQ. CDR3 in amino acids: CASSLELAYEQYF. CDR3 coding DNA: TGCGCCAGCAGCTTGGAATTGGCTTACGAGCAGTACTTC. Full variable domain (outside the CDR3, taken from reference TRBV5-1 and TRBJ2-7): KAGVTQTPRYLIKTRGQQVTLSCSPISGHRSVSWYQQTPGQGLQFLFEYFSETQRNKGNFPGRFSGRQFSNSRSEMNVSTLELGDSALYLCASSLELAYEQYFGPGTRLTVT.

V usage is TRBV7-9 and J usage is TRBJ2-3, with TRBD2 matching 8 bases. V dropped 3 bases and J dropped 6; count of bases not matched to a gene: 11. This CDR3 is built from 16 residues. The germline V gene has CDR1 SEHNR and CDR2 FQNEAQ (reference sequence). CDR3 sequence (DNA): TGTGCCAGCAGCTTGCGGGGGGCCGACCCACCGGATACGCAGTATTTT. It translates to CASSLRGADPPDTQYF.

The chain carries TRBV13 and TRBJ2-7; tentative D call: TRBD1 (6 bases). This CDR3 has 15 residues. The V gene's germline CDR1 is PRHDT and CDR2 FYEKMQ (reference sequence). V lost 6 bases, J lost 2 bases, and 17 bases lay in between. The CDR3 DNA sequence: TGTGCCAGCAGTGACTCCGGGACAAGGACCTACGAGCAGTACTTC. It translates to CASSDSGTRTYEQYF.

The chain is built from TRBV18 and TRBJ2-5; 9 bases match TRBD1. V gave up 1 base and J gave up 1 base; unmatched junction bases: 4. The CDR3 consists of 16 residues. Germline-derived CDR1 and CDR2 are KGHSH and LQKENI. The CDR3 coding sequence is TGTGCCAGCTCACCACGTCCGGGACAGGGCCAAGAGACCCAGTACTTC. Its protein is CASSPRPGQGQETQYF.

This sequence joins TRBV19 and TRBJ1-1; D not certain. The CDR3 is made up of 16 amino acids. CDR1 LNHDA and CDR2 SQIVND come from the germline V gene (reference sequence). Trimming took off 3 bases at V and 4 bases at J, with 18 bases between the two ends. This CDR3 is CASSIRRGSFVTEAFF. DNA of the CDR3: TGTGCCAGTAGTATTCGGCGAGGCAGTTTTGTCACTGAAGCTTTCTTT. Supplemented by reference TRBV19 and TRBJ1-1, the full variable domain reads DGGITQSPKYLFRKEGQNVTLSCEQNLNHDAMYWYRQDPGQGLRLIYYSQIVNDFQKGDIAEGYSVSREKKESFPLTVTSAQKNPTAFYLCASSIRRGSFVTEAFFGQGTRLTVV.

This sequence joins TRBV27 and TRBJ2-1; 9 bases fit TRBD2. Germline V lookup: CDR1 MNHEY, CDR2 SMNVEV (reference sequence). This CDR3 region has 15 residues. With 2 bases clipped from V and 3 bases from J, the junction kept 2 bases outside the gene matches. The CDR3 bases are TGTGCCAGCAGTTTAGCTAGCGGGGTCTACAATGAGCAGTTCTTC. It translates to CASSLASGVYNEQFF.